This note documents a single TCR beta chain sequence. What it binds is unknown. CDR1 is SGHKS, CDR2 YYEKEE, per germline (reference sequence). With 5 bases removed from V and 1 base from J, the gap between germline ends came to 9 bases. This CDR3 has 13 amino acids. Profiling relied on immunoSEQ multiplex PCR, and the TCRdb table lists in-frame clones only, not all of them. The sample carries about 110,000 clones, 70% to 90% recorded once. This specimen comes from a study of T cell responses to AZD1222 COVID-19 vaccine. Findings and limits, study-wide: Just 5 to 7 people given AZD1222 tested seropositive at baseline. Along spike, vaccine-associated CD4 TCRs were found throughout, with dominance at 160-218 and 743-854. Nearly half of the spike-specific TCRs reportedly recognize variant regions that carry no mutations. Repertoires in all cases were sampled only once the peak T cell response had passed.

The source of this sequence is an adult who received the AZD1222 COVID-19 vaccine. The V call is TRBV5-5, the J call TRBJ1-1, with D hard to call. This sample comprised peripheral blood, obtained 28 days after the second AZD1222 dose. The CDR3 sequence: CASRFRTNTEAFF. For the CDR3, the DNA is TGTGCCAGCAGATTCCGGACGAACACTGAAGCTTTCTTT.